This T cell receptor (beta chain) was recorded in a study of control samples from healthy donors and cancer patients. TCRdb keeps only in-frame clones here, not all; method: immunoSEQ multiplex PCR. The table has 57,000 or so clones, 85% to 95% seen once; the top ten hold roughly 4%. The source is a man in his thirties or forties in good health. The specimen sequenced was blood.

CDR3 bases: TGTGCCAGCTGCTGGGGCCTGGAAGCAAAAAACATTCAGTACTTC. As protein: CASCWGLEAKNIQYF. J is TRBJ2-4 and V is TRBV6-6; the D gene is possibly TRBD1 (5 bases). This CDR3 comprises 15 residues. The V end lost 8 bases, the J end lost 4 bases, and 18 bases lay between the germline ends. CDR1 and CDR2 from the germline V gene are MNHNY and SVGAGI (reference sequence).